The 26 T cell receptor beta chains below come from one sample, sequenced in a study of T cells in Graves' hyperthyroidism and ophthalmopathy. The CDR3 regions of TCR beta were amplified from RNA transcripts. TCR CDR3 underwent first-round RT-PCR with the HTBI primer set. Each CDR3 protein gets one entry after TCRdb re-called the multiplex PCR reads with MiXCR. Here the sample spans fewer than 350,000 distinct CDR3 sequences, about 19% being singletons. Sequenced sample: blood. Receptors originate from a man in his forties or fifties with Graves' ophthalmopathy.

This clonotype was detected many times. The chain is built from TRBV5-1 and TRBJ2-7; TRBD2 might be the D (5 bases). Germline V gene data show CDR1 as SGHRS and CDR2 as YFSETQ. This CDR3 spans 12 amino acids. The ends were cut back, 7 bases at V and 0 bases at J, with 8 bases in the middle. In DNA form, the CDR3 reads TGCGCCAGCGCACGGGACTCCTACGAGCAGTACTTC. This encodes CASARDSYEQYF.

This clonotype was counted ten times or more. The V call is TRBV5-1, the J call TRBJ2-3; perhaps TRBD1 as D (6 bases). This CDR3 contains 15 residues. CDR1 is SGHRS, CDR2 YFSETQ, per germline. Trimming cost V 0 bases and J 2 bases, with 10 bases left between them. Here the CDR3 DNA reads TGCGCCAGCAGCTTGGCGGGACATAACACAGATACGCAGTATTTT. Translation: CASSLAGHNTDTQYF.

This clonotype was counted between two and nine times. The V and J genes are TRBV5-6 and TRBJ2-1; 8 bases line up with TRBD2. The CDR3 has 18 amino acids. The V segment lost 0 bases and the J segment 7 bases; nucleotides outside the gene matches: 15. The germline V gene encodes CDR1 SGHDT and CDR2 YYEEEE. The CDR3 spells CASSLEGLAGKTENEQFF. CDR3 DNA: TGTGCCAGCAGCTTGGAGGGATTAGCGGGAAAGACGGAAAATGAGCAGTTCTTC.

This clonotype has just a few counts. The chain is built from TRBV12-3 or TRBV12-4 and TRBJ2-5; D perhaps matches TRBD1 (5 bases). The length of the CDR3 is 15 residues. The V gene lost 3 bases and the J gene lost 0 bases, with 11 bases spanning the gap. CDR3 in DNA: TGTGCCAGCAGTTTTGGTTCAGGGTACCAAGAGACCCAGTACTTC. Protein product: CASSFGSGYQETQYF.

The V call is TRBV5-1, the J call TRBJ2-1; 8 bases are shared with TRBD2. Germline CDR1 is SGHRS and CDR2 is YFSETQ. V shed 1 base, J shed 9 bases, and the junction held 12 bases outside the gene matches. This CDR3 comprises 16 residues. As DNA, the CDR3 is TGCGCCAGCAGCTTGAATCTGGGGACTAGTTTTGCTGAGCAGTTCTTC. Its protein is CASSLNLGTSFAEQFF.

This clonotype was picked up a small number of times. The CDR3 nucleotides read TGTGCCAGCAGCCCCCAAGGGGGAATGGTTCAGTTGAACACTGAAGCTTTCTTT. As protein: CASSPQGGMVQLNTEAFF. The chain combines TRBV5-6 with TRBJ1-1; a weak D match, TRBD1 (6 bases). The ends were cut back, 4 bases at V and 0 bases at J, with 22 bases in the middle. Germline CDR1 SGHDT, CDR2 YYEEEE. The CDR3 has 18 amino acids.

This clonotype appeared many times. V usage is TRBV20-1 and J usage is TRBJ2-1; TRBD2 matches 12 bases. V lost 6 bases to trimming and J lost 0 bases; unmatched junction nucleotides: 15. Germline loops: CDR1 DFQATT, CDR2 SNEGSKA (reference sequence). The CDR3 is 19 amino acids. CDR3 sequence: CSARPHGTSGLSSYNEQFF. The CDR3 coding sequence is TGCAGTGCCCGACCTCACGGGACTAGCGGGCTGAGCTCCTACAATGAGCAGTTCTTC.

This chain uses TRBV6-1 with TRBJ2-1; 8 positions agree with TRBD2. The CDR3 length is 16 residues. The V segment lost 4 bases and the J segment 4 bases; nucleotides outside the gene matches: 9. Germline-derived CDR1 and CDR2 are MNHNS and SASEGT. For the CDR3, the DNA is TGTGCCAGCAGTGCACCCAGCGGGAGTTCGTACAATGAGCAGTTCTTC. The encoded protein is CASSAPSGSSYNEQFF.

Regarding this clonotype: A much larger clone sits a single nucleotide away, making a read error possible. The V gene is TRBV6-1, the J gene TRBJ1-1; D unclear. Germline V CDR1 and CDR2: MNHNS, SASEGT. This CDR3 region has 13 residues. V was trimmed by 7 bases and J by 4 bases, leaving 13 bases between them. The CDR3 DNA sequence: TGTGCCAGCACCCAGACGGGGTTCACTGAAGCTTTCTTT. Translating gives CASTQTGFTEAFF.

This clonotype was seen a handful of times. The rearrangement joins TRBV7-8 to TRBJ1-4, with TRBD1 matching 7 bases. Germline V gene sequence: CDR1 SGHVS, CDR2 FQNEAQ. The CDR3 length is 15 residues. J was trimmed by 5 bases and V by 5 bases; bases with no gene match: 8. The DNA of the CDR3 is TGTGCCAGCAGCCAGCGACAGGGTGTAAATGAAAAACTGTTTTTT. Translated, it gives CASSQRQGVNEKLFF.

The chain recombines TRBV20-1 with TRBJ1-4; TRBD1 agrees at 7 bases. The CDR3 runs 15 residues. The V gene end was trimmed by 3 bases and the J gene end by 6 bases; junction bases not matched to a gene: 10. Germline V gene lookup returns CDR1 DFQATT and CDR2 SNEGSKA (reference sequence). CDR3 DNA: TGCAGTGCTAGGTCTGGTCACAGGGGACATGAAAAACTGTTTTTT. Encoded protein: CSARSGHRGHEKLFF.

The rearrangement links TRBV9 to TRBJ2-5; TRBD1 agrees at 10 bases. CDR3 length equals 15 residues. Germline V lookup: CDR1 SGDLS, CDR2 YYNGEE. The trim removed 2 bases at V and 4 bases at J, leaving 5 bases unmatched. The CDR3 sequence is CASSVGTGVRETQYF. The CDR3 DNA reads TGTGCCAGCAGCGTGGGGACAGGGGTGCGAGAGACCCAGTACTTC.

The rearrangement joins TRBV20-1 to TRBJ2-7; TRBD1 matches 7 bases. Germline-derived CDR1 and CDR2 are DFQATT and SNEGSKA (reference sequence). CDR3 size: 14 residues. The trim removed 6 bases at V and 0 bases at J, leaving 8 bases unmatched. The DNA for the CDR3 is TGCAGTGCCTCAACCGGGACAGCCTCCTACGAGCAGTACTTC. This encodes CSASTGTASYEQYF.

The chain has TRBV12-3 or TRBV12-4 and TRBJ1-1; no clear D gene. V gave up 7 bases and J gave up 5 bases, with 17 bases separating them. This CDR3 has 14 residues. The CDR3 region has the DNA TGTGCCAGCAACTTTAAACGGGGTTGGACTGAAGCTTTCTTT. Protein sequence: CASNFKRGWTEAFF.

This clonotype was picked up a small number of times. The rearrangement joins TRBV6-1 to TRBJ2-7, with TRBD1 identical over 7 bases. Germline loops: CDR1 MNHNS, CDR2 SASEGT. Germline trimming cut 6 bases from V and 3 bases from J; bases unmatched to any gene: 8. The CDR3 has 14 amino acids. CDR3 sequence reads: CASRDRQGSYEQYF. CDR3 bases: TGTGCCAGCAGAGATCGACAGGGAAGCTACGAGCAGTACTTC.

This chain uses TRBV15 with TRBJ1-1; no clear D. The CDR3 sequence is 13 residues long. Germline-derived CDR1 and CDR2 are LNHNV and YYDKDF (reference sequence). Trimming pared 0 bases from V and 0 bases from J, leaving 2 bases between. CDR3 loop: CATSRDVNTEAFF. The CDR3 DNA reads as TGTGCCACCAGCAGAGACGTGAACACTGAAGCTTTCTTT.

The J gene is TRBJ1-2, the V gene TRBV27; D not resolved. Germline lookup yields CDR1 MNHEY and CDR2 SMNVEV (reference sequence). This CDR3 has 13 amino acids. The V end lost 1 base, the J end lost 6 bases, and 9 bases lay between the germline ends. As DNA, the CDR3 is TGTGCCAGCAGTTTATACAAGTCAAATGGCTACACCTTC. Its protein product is CASSLYKSNGYTF.

In DNA, the CDR3 is TGCAGTGCCTTCAACGGGCAGGGCAATTCACCCCTCCACTTT. Translating it yields CSAFNGQGNSPLHF. The chain links TRBV20-1 to TRBJ1-6; possible D gene TRBD1, 5 bases. Looked up from germline, CDR1 is DFQATT and CDR2 is SNEGSKA (reference sequence). The ends were cut back, 6 bases at V and 7 bases at J, with 16 bases in the middle. The CDR3 totals 14 residues.

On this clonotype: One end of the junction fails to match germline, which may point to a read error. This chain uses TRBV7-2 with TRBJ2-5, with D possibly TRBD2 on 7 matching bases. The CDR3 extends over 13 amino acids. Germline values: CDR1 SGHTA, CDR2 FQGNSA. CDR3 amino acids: CASSLRGRGAVNF. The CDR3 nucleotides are TGTGCCAGCAGCTTAAGGGGACGGGGGGCGGTTAACTTC.

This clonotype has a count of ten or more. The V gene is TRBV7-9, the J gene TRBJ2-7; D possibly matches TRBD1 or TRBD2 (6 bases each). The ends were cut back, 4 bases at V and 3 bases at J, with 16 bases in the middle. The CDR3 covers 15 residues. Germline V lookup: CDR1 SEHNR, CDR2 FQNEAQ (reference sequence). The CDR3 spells CASSWTGANYYEQYF. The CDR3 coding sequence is TGTGCCAGCAGCTGGACGGGGGCAAATTACTACGAGCAGTACTTC.

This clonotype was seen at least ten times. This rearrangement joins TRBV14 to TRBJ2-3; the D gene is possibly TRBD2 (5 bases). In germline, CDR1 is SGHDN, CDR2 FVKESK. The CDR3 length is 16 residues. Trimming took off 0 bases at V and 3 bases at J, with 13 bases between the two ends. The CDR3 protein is CASSQDKRELTDTQYF. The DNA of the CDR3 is TGTGCCAGCAGCCAAGACAAGAGGGAGTTAACAGATACGCAGTATTTT.

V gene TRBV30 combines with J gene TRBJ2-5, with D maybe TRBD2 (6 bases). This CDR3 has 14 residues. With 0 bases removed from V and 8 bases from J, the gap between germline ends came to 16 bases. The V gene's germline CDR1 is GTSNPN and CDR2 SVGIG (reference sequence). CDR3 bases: TGTGCCTGGAGTGTACGCGGGAACCAAGCCACCCAGTACTTC. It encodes CAWSVRGNQATQYF.

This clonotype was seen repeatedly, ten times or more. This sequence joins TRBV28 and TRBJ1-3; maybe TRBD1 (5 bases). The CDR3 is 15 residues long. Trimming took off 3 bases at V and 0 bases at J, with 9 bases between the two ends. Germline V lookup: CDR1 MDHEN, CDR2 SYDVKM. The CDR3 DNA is TGTGCCAGCAGTTTTCCAGGGAGCTCTGGAAACACCATATATTTT. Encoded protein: CASSFPGSSGNTIYF.

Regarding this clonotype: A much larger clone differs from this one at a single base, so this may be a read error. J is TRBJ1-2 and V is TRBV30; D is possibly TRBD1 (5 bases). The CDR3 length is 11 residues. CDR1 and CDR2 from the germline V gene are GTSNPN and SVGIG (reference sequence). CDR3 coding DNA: TGTACCTGCAGGGTTAACTATGGCTACACCTTC. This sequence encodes CTCRVNYGYTF.

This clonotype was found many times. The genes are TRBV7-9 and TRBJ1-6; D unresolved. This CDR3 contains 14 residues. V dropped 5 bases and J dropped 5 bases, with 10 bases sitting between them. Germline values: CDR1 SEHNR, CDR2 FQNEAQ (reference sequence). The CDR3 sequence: CASSPVRDNSPLHF. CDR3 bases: TGTGCCAGCAGCCCTGTGAGGGATAATTCACCCCTCCACTTT.

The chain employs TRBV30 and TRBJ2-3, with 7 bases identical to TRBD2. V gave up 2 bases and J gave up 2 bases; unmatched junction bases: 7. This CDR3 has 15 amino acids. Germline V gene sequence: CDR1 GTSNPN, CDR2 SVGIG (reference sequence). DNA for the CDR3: TGTGCCTGGAGTCAAACTAGCGCGCACACAGATACGCAGTATTTT. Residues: CAWSQTSAHTDTQYF.